Shown below are 19 T cell receptor beta chains from a single sample sequenced in a study of T cells in Graves' hyperthyroidism and ophthalmopathy. Regions amplified from RNA transcripts were the TCR beta CDR3 regions. The HTBI set primed first-round TCR CDR3 RT-PCR. From the multiplex PCR reads, TCRdb called clonotypes with MiXCR, one entry per CDR3 protein. The profile shows about 360,000 distinct CDR3 sequences, less than 15% of them singletons. Input material: blood. These receptor sequences come from a woman aged 18-29 years with Graves' hyperthyroidism.

Ten or more counts support this clonotype. This chain joins TRBV28 and TRBJ1-2, with unresolved D. The V end was cut by 5 bases, the J end by 2 bases, with 15 bases between. The germline V gene has CDR1 MDHEN and CDR2 SYDVKM. CDR3 size: 15 residues. The CDR3, as DNA: TGTGCCAGCAGTCTTCCTCTAACTTCGAACTATGGCTACACCTTC. Translating gives CASSLPLTSNYGYTF.

The gene calls are TRBV7-9 and TRBJ1-2, with D uncertain. Trimming took off 2 bases at V and 3 bases at J, with 7 bases between the two ends. Looked up from germline, CDR1 is SEHNR and CDR2 is FQNEAQ (reference sequence). This CDR3 has 13 residues. In DNA form, the CDR3 reads TGTGCCAGCAGCTTAAAAAAAGACTATGGCTACACCTTC. Amino acids: CASSLKKDYGYTF. The entire variable domain, with the rest obtained from reference TRBV7-9 and TRBJ1-2, is as follows: DTGVSQNPRHKITKRGQNVTFRCDPISEHNRLYWYRQTLGQGPEFLTYFQNEAQLEKSRLLSDRFSAERPKGSFSTLEIQRTEQGDSAMYLCASSLKKDYGYTFGSGTRLTVV.

The chain uses TRBV29-1 and TRBJ2-5, with TRBD1 matching 12 bases. This CDR3 has 12 amino acids. CDR1 is SQVTM, CDR2 ANQGSEA, per germline. The J segment lost 4 bases and the V segment lost 7 bases, leaving 1 base of the junction unmatched. The CDR3 here is CSGDRGRETQYF. The CDR3 nucleotides read TGCAGCGGGGACAGGGGGCGAGAGACCCAGTACTTC.

This clonotype was detected ten times or more. This chain joins TRBV11-2 and TRBJ1-6, with a possible D match to TRBD1 (5 bases). The CDR3 is 16 residues long. The germline V gene has CDR1 SGHAT and CDR2 FQNNGV. V was cut by 7 bases and J by 0 bases, with 13 bases left in between. CDR3 amino acids: CASTGGTSSYNSPLHF. The CDR3 region has the DNA TGTGCCAGCACCGGGGGAACGAGCTCCTATAATTCACCCCTCCACTTT.

This clonotype appeared many times. CDR3: CASSFKGSSYEQYF. CDR3 nucleotide sequence: TGTGCCAGCAGCTTCAAGGGATCTTCCTACGAGCAGTACTTC. This chain uses TRBV7-2 with TRBJ2-7; D remains ambiguous. V was shortened by 3 bases and J by 1 base, with 10 bases between the two germline ends. CDR3 length: 14 amino acids. CDR1 is SGHTA and CDR2 is FQGNSA in the germline V gene.

In its sample, this clonotype was seen many times. The chain couples TRBV28 to TRBJ1-2; D call uncertain. Trimming removed 3 bases at V and 5 bases at J, with 13 bases between. The germline gives CDR1 MDHEN, CDR2 SYDVKM. The CDR3 loop spans 14 amino acids. Written as DNA, the CDR3 is TGTGCCAGCAGTTTTGACGGCTCGGGGTATGGCTACACCTTC. Translated, it gives CASSFDGSGYGYTF.

The J gene is TRBJ2-2, the V gene TRBV7-9; 11 nucleotides line up with TRBD2. Germline CDR1 and CDR2: SEHNR and FQNEAQ (reference sequence). The CDR3 spans 16 residues. The ends lost 4 bases at V and 6 bases at J; junction bases unmatched: 7. The CDR3 protein is CASSSGTSGWPGELFF. The CDR3 DNA reads TGTGCCAGCAGCTCCGGGACTAGCGGCTGGCCCGGGGAGCTGTTTTTT.

The table lists this clonotype with many counts. The CDR3 spells CAWSVTGHYGYTF. DNA for the CDR3: TGTGCCTGGAGTGTCACGGGACACTATGGCTACACCTTC. The rearrangement uses TRBV30 and TRBJ1-2; D may be TRBD1 (5 bases). Deletions cut 0 bases from V and 3 bases from J, with 8 bases between. The CDR3 length is 13 residues. Germline V gene lookup returns CDR1 GTSNPN and CDR2 SVGIG (reference sequence).

This clonotype was detected ten times or more. The chain employs TRBV7-2 and TRBJ2-1; 10 positions match TRBD2. This CDR3 contains 16 residues. With V trimmed by 8 bases and J by 4 bases, 11 bases remained unmatched. Germline-derived CDR1 and CDR2 are SGHTA and FQGNSA. Here the CDR3 DNA reads TGTGCCAGCGGAGCACCGGGACTAGCGCTATACAATGAGCAGTTCTTC. This sequence encodes CASGAPGLALYNEQFF.

This clonotype has just a few counts. The rearrangement links TRBV6-1 to TRBJ2-3; TRBD1 or TRBD2 may be the D gene (5 bases each). Germline V gene lookup returns CDR1 MNHNS and CDR2 SASEGT. The CDR3 covers 11 residues. Trimming stripped 8 bases from V and 5 bases from J, with 8 bases between. DNA of the CDR3: TGTGCCAGCGGGGCGGGAGATACGCAGTATTTT. The encoded protein is CASGAGDTQYF.

This chain joins TRBV19 and TRBJ1-2; D possibly corresponds to TRBD1 (5 bases). Trimming pared 9 bases from V and 7 bases from J, leaving 18 bases between. The germline V gene has CDR1 LNHDA and CDR2 SQIVND (reference sequence). The CDR3 is 13 residues long. CDR3 coding DNA: TGTGCCAGAATGGCGGCTCCCAGGGCTGGCTACACCTTC. It encodes CARMAAPRAGYTF.

This clonotype came up many times. The chain links TRBV2 to TRBJ2-6, with D perhaps TRBD1 or TRBD2 (6 bases each). Germline V gene sequence: CDR1 SNHLY, CDR2 FYNNEI. CDR3 length: 16 residues. V lost 3 bases to trimming and J lost 1 base, with 10 bases between them. This CDR3 reads CASSDGGQSGANVLTF. The CDR3 DNA reads TGTGCCAGCAGTGATGGGGGGCAGTCTGGGGCCAACGTCCTGACTTTC.

This clonotype was seen ten or more times. The chain employs TRBV7-2 and TRBJ2-5; 8 positions agree with TRBD2. Germline CDR1 is SGHTA and CDR2 is FQGNSA. V dropped 1 base and J dropped 5; count of bases not matched to a gene: 12. CDR3 length: 17 amino acids. CDR3 DNA: TGTGCCAGCAGCTTAGAAATTCCGGGACTAGGGGGGGAGACCCAGTACTTC. This translates into CASSLEIPGLGGETQYF.

The table lists this clonotype with many counts. V gene TRBV12-3 or TRBV12-4 combines with J gene TRBJ2-1, with D possibly TRBD2 on 6 matching bases. This CDR3 contains 15 residues. Trimming left V 6 bases short and J 0 bases short, with 12 bases between. The CDR3 coding sequence is TGTGCCAGCAGCCCGGGGGTGAGCTCCTACAATGAGCAGTTCTTC. Translation: CASSPGVSSYNEQFF.

This clonotype was recorded many times. V usage is TRBV6-1 and J usage is TRBJ2-1; TRBD2 aligns across 15 bases. With V trimmed by 5 bases and J by 0 bases, 8 bases remained unmatched. This CDR3 is 19 amino acids long. Germline V gene lookup returns CDR1 MNHNS and CDR2 SASEGT. The CDR3 DNA reads TGTGCCAGCAGTTTCGGACTAGCGGGAGGGTTAAGCTCCTACAATGAGCAGTTCTTC. This encodes CASSFGLAGGLSSYNEQFF.

The V gene is TRBV19, the J gene TRBJ2-2, with D perhaps matching TRBD1 (6 bases). This CDR3 has 14 amino acids. Germline CDR1 is LNHDA and CDR2 is SQIVND (reference sequence). V lost 11 bases, J lost 4 bases, and 17 bases lay in between. This chain's CDR3 is CASTPQGVTGELFF. The DNA for the CDR3 is TGTGCCTCCACCCCACAGGGAGTCACCGGGGAGCTGTTTTTT.

This clonotype was observed many times. The chain links TRBV13 to TRBJ2-3; 10 bases are a match to TRBD1. CDR1 PRHDT and CDR2 FYEKMQ come from the germline V gene (reference sequence). CDR3 length: 16 residues. The trim removed 5 bases at V and 5 bases at J, leaving 10 bases unmatched. Here the CDR3 DNA reads TGTGCCAGCAGCCTCCGGACAGGGGGGGAGTTAGATACGCAGTATTTT. Its protein product is CASSLRTGGELDTQYF.

Ten or more counts support this clonotype. This chain connects TRBV12-3 or TRBV12-4 to TRBJ2-2, with 7 bases matching TRBD2. V lost 1 base, J lost 4 bases, and 3 bases stayed unmatched. There are 15 residues in the CDR3. DNA for the CDR3: TGTGCCAGCAGTTTAGGCCTAGCGGCCACCGGGGAGCTGTTTTTT. Amino acids: CASSLGLAATGELFF.

This clonotype was recorded at least ten times. The V and J genes are TRBV18 and TRBJ1-1; no reliable D call. V shed 5 bases and J shed 5 bases, with 12 bases lying between them. The germline V gene has CDR1 KGHSH and CDR2 LQKENI. The CDR3 is 13 residues long. The CDR3 is CASSSGEGTEAFF. The CDR3 DNA is TGTGCCAGCTCATCCGGCGAAGGGACTGAAGCTTTCTTT.